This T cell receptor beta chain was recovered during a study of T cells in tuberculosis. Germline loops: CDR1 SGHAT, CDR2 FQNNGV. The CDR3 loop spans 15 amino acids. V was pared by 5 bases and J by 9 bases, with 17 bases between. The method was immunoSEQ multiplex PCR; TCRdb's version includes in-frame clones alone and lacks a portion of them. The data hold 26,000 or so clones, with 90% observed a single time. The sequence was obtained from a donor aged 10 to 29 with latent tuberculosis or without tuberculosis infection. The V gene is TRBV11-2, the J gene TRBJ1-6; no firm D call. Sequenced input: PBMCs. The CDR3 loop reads CASSQKVAGGSPLHF. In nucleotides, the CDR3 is TGTGCCAGCAGCCAAAAGGTCGCGGGAGGTTCACCCCTCCACTTT.